Listed here are 27 T cell receptor beta chains from one sample, sequenced in a study of patients and donors after allogeneic stem cell transplantation. One entry per CDR3 protein, called by TCRdb with MiXCR from the RT-PCR reads. In the table there are 150,000 to 200,000 distinct CDR3 sequences, approximately 28% of which are singletons. The sequenced sample consisted of blood, either unsorted or a sorted T cell fraction (not recorded which). The origin of the receptors is a human donor who was either an allogeneic HSCT recipient or a stem cell or donor lymphocyte infusion donor (not recorded which). It is not recorded whose cells these are; they may come from a transplant donor.

This clonotype was recorded many times. The chain is built from TRBV7-9 and TRBJ1-1; 7 bases match TRBD1. V lost 5 bases, J lost 3 bases, and 3 bases stayed unmatched. There are 13 residues in the CDR3. Germline CDR1 and CDR2: SEHNR and FQNEAQ (reference sequence). The CDR3 DNA sequence: TGTGCCAGCAGCACGCAGGGGGACACTGAAGCTTTCTTT. Protein product: CASSTQGDTEAFF.

The rearrangement joins TRBV28 to TRBJ2-2; D is unresolved. CDR1 is MDHEN, CDR2 SYDVKM, per germline. The CDR3 contains 15 residues. The V gene lost 3 bases and the J gene lost 5 bases, with 13 bases spanning the gap. The CDR3 region is CASSLWLMGTGELFF. Here the CDR3 DNA reads TGTGCCAGCAGTTTGTGGTTGATGGGGACCGGGGAGCTGTTTTTT. Filled out from reference TRBV28 and TRBJ2-2, the complete variable domain reads DVKVTQSSRYLVKRTGEKVFLECVQDMDHENMFWYRQDPGLGLRLIYFSYDVKMKEKGDIPEGYSVSREKKERFSLILESASTNQTSMYLCASSLWLMGTGELFFGEGSRLTVL.

This rearrangement joins TRBV4-1 to TRBJ2-7; D might be TRBD2 (6 bases). V was pared by 4 bases and J by 0 bases, with 19 bases between. CDR1 and CDR2 from the germline V gene are MGHRA and YSYEKL. The CDR3 has 17 amino acids. The CDR3 region is CASSPTRGALSSYEQYF. The CDR3 region has the DNA TGCGCCAGCAGCCCGACTCGCGGGGCATTGAGCTCCTACGAGCAGTACTTC.

This clonotype occurred a few times. The chain uses TRBV29-1 and TRBJ2-5; maybe TRBD1 (5 bases). Per germline, CDR1 SQVTM and CDR2 ANQGSEA. V gave up 5 bases and J gave up 1 base, with 11 bases separating them. The CDR3 totals 13 residues. The CDR3 coding sequence is TGCAGCGTTCGACAGTATGTCCAAGAGACCCAGTACTTC. It encodes CSVRQYVQETQYF. The full variable domain, in which reference TRBV29-1 and TRBJ2-5 provide the parts outside the CDR3, is SAVISQKPSRDICQRGTSLTIQCQVDSQVTMMFWYRQQPGQSLTLIATANQGSEATYESGFVIDKFPISRPNLTFSTLTVSNMSPEDSSIYLCSVRQYVQETQYFGPGTRLLVL.

The chain is built from TRBV12-3 or TRBV12-4 and TRBJ2-7; D tentatively fits TRBD1 or TRBD2 (6 bases each). V lost 4 bases, J lost 6 bases, and 10 bases lay in between. The CDR3 loop spans 12 amino acids. In DNA, the CDR3 is TGTGCCAGCAGTTGGGGGGCTACCGAGCAGTACTTC. This encodes CASSWGATEQYF.

V gene TRBV6-2 or TRBV6-3 combines with J gene TRBJ2-7; 7 nucleotides agree with TRBD2. Germline assignment: CDR1 MNHEY and CDR2 SVGEGT. This CDR3 is built from 14 residues. V was pared by 2 bases and J by 4 bases, with 5 bases of the junction left unmatched. The CDR3 is CASSYAGTNYEQYF. The CDR3 DNA is TGTGCCAGCAGTTACGCTGGGACTAATTACGAGCAGTACTTC.

V gene TRBV29-1 combines with J gene TRBJ2-1; unclear D gene. Germline V CDR1 and CDR2: SQVTM, ANQGSEA. There are 17 residues in the CDR3. Trimming took 5 bases from V and 0 from J, leaving 20 bases between them. The DNA of the CDR3 is TGCAGCGTTCGTATGGGTTCGGGTGAAAGCTCCTACAATGAGCAGTTCTTC. Its protein product is CSVRMGSGESSYNEQFF.

The chain carries TRBV20-1 and TRBJ2-7; D perhaps matches TRBD1 (6 bases). This CDR3 is 15 amino acids long. CDR1 and CDR2 from the germline V gene are DFQATT and SNEGSKA (reference sequence). Trimming took off 0 bases at V and 1 base at J, with 13 bases between the two ends. In DNA, the CDR3 is TGCAGTGCTAGAGATGCGTTTGGACAGTCCTACGAGCAGTACTTC. The encoded protein is CSARDAFGQSYEQYF.

The chain combines TRBV6-2 or TRBV6-3 with TRBJ2-5; D call uncertain. Deletions cut 11 bases from V and 3 bases from J, with 13 bases between. This CDR3 is 12 amino acids long. In germline, CDR1 is MNHEY, CDR2 SVGEGT. CDR3 sequence: CAHQGAEETQYF. For the CDR3, the DNA is TGTGCCCATCAAGGAGCAGAAGAGACCCAGTACTTC.

CDR3 amino acids: CASSTYTGEEFF. The CDR3 DNA reads TGTGCCAGCAGCACCTACACGGGCGAAGAGTTCTTC. The chain joins TRBV7-2 to TRBJ2-1, with D unresolved. Trimming shortened V by 5 bases and J by 14 bases, and 16 bases separated the two germline ends. Looked up from germline, CDR1 is SGHTA and CDR2 is FQGNSA. The CDR3 covers 12 residues.

This chain links TRBV20-1 with TRBJ1-4; D gene unclear. Trimming shortened V by 5 bases and J by 8 bases, and 21 bases separated the two germline ends. The CDR3 runs 15 residues. Germline V lookup: CDR1 DFQATT, CDR2 SNEGSKA (reference sequence). This CDR3 reads CSAEPPGIGGEKLFF. The DNA of the CDR3 is TGCAGTGCTGAGCCACCGGGGATCGGCGGGGAAAAACTGTTTTTT.

This chain links TRBV12-3 or TRBV12-4 with TRBJ2-5; D is undetermined. Trimming stripped 5 bases from V and 1 base from J, with 5 bases between. This CDR3 has 12 residues. The CDR3 sequence is CASSGPQETQYF. CDR3 sequence (DNA): TGTGCCAGCAGTGGGCCCCAAGAGACCCAGTACTTC.

On this clonotype itself: A much larger clone lies one base from this, so it may be a read error. The chain recombines TRBV3-1 with TRBJ1-1; D is unclear. CDR3 length: 12 residues. From germline, CDR1 is LGHDT and CDR2 YNNKEL (reference sequence). The CDR3 here is CASSRWGGEAIF. CDR3 nucleotides: TGTGCCAGCAGCCGATGGGGAGGTGAAGCTATCTTT.

The chain combines TRBV5-4 with TRBJ2-5; tentative D call: TRBD1 (5 bases). Germline V gives CDR1 SGHNT, CDR2 YYREEE (reference sequence). The CDR3 consists of 15 residues. The V end lost 0 bases, the J end lost 0 bases, and 9 bases lay between the germline ends. The CDR3, as DNA: TGTGCCAGCAGCTTGGGAGGCAGGGACCAAGAGACCCAGTACTTC. It codes for CASSLGGRDQETQYF.

The V and J genes are TRBV27 and TRBJ2-5, with 8 positions matching TRBD1. CDR3 length equals 13 residues. J gave up 7 bases and V 5 bases, and 6 bases lay outside the gene matches. CDR1 and CDR2 (germline): MNHEY, SMNVEV (reference sequence). CDR3 DNA sequence: TGTGCCAGCAGTCGACGACAGGGGCCGACCCAGTACTTC. Amino acid sequence: CASSRRQGPTQYF.

Only a few counts were recorded for this clonotype. The rearrangement uses TRBV20-1 and TRBJ1-4, with a possible D match to TRBD1 (6 bases). The CDR3 covers 15 residues. The V and J ends lost 3 bases and 4 bases respectively, with 15 bases between them. Per the germline V gene, CDR1 is DFQATT and CDR2 is SNEGSKA (reference sequence). As DNA, the CDR3 is TGCAGTGCTAGGGCCCTGGGACACATTAATGAAAAACTGTTTTTT. Translating it yields CSARALGHINEKLFF.

The chain links TRBV6-2 or TRBV6-3 to TRBJ2-7; D remains unclear. V was clipped by 0 bases and J by 6 bases, with 3 bases between them. Germline V gene lookup returns CDR1 MNHEY and CDR2 SVGEGT. The CDR3 is 11 residues long. This chain's CDR3 is CASSYSGEQYF. The CDR3 DNA reads as TGTGCCAGCAGTTACTCGGGCGAGCAGTACTTC.

The chain combines TRBV28 with TRBJ2-3; 8 nucleotides match TRBD2. CDR1 and CDR2 (germline): MDHEN, SYDVKM. This CDR3 has 16 residues. Trimming removed 7 bases from V and 2 bases from J; junction bases left unmatched: 11. DNA of the CDR3: TGTGCCAGCAAATTGGAGGGCGGGAGGCCCACAGATACGCAGTATTTT. This codes for CASKLEGGRPTDTQYF.

This clonotype appeared a few times. The J gene is TRBJ2-2, the V gene TRBV27, with TRBD2 identical over 11 bases. Trimming took 2 bases from V and 0 from J; bases not matched to a gene: 5. The CDR3 runs to 18 residues. CDR1 and CDR2 (germline): MNHEY, SMNVEV (reference sequence). CDR3 residues: CASSLGWGLAANTGELFF. The CDR3 DNA sequence: TGTGCCAGCAGTTTAGGGTGGGGACTAGCGGCGAACACCGGGGAGCTGTTTTTT.

V usage is TRBV20-1 and J usage is TRBJ2-7; D is uncertain. The germline gives CDR1 DFQATT, CDR2 SNEGSKA (reference sequence). The CDR3 loop spans 11 amino acids. Between the trimmed V and J ends, which lost 4 bases and 1 base, there was a span of 5 bases. The CDR3 loop is CSATPSYEQYF. Here the CDR3 DNA reads TGCAGTGCTACGCCTTCCTACGAGCAGTACTTC.

The gene calls are TRBV20-1 and TRBJ2-4; the match to TRBD2 covers 8 bases. This CDR3 contains 13 residues. The V gene end was trimmed by 1 base and the J gene end by 6 bases; junction bases not matched to a gene: 2. Germline loops: CDR1 DFQATT, CDR2 SNEGSKA (reference sequence). CDR3 protein: CSARGAGANIQYF. The CDR3 nucleotides are TGCAGTGCTAGAGGAGCGGGGGCAAACATTCAGTACTTC.

The rearrangement uses TRBV9 and TRBJ1-4; 7 bases map to TRBD1. CDR1 is SGDLS and CDR2 is YYNGEE in the germline V gene. The length of the CDR3 is 14 residues. The ends lost 4 bases at V and 5 bases at J; junction bases unmatched: 5. The CDR3 spells CASSTGAMNEKLFF. CDR3 coding DNA: TGTGCCAGCAGCACAGGGGCGATGAATGAAAAACTGTTTTTT.

The V and J genes are TRBV5-6 and TRBJ2-2; TRBD1 agrees at 7 bases. Germline V gene lookup returns CDR1 SGHDT and CDR2 YYEEEE. This CDR3 has 13 amino acids. V shed 4 bases and J 3 bases; nucleotides not matched to a gene: 0. CDR3 in DNA: TGTGCCAGCAGCGGGACAGACACCGGGGAGCTGTTTTTT. It encodes CASSGTDTGELFF.

This clonotype turned up a few times. The chain uses TRBV4-1 and TRBJ1-4, with 11 bases matching TRBD1. The CDR3 runs 15 residues. The germline gives CDR1 MGHRA, CDR2 YSYEKL. The J segment lost 8 bases and the V segment lost 4 bases, leaving 6 bases of the junction unmatched. In nucleotides, the CDR3 is TGCGCCAGCAGCCCCTACCGGGACAGGGGGGAAAAACTGTTTTTT. Amino acids: CASSPYRDRGEKLFF.

V and J are TRBV30 and TRBJ1-2, with D uncertain. The germline CDR1 and CDR2 sequences are GTSNPN and SVGIG (reference sequence). CDR3 size: 13 residues. V dropped 4 bases and J dropped 3 bases, with 12 bases sitting between them. CDR3 in amino acids: CAWTGQIYYGYTF. CDR3 nucleotides: TGTGCCTGGACCGGGCAAATTTACTATGGCTACACCTTC.

The V call is TRBV3-1, the J call TRBJ2-4, with 10 bases lining up with TRBD2. The CDR3 extends over 16 amino acids. Losses at the gene ends were 2 bases for V and 2 bases for J; bases not matched to a gene: 3. The germline gives CDR1 LGHDT, CDR2 YNNKEL (reference sequence). Here the CDR3 DNA reads TGTGCCAGCAGCCAACTAGCGGGAGTAACCAAAAACATTCAGTACTTC. This codes for CASSQLAGVTKNIQYF. The full variable domain, its missing parts supplied by reference TRBV3-1 and TRBJ2-4, is DTAVSQTPKYLVTQMGNDKSIKCEQNLGHDTMYWYKQDSKKFLKIMFSYNNKELIINETVPNRFSPKSPDKAHLNLHINSLELGDSAVYFCASSQLAGVTKNIQYFGAGTRLSVL.

Many counts were recorded for this clonotype. The rearrangement uses TRBV12-3 or TRBV12-4 and TRBJ1-5; tentative D call: TRBD1 (6 bases). The CDR3 extends over 17 amino acids. V gave up 3 bases and J gave up 5 bases, with 20 bases separating them. This CDR3 is CASSFRIGHAGDQPQHF. As DNA, the CDR3 is TGTGCCAGCAGTTTCAGGATAGGTCACGCAGGGGATCAGCCCCAGCATTTT.